This T cell receptor (beta chain) was recorded in a study of vaccination effects on CD4 cells after COVID-19. Researchers isolated CD4+ T cells once roughly ten days of culture had elapsed. Study-level results: Few convalescent patients were studied, and early post-infection samples were lacking.

There are 14 residues in the CDR3. Per the germline V gene, CDR1 is DFQATT and CDR2 is SNEGSKA (reference sequence). The germline V and J ends were trimmed by 3 bases and 8 bases, with 19 bases remaining between them. Concerning this clone itself: Its specificity is not known.

Produced via immunoSEQ multiplex PCR; TCRdb's table is partial and in-frame only. Of approximately 47,000 clones in the sample, about 75% were seen once. The input for sequencing was CD4+ T cells from PBMCs cultured without peptide, taken before COVID-19 vaccination. This TCR was recovered from a human donor who had a prior SARS-CoV-2 infection. The chain combines TRBV20-1 with TRBJ1-1, with D perhaps TRBD1 (5 bases). The CDR3, as DNA: TGCAGTGCTAGTGCTAACTTAGGGACTTACGAAGCTTTCTTT. It codes for CSASANLGTYEAFF.